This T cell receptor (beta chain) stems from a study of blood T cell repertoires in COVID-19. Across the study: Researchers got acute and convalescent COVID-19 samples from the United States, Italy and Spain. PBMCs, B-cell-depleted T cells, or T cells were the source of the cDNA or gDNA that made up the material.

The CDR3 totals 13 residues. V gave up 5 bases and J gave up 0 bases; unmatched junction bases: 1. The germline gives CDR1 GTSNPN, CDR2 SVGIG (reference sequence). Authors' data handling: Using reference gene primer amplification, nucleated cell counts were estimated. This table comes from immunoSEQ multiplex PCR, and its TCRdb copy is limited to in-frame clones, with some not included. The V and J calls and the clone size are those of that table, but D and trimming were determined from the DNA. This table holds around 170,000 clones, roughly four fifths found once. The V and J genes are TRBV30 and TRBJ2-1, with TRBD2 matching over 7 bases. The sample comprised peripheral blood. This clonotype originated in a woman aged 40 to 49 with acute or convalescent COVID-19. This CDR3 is CAWGGSSYNEQFF. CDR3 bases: TGTGCCTGGGGCGGGAGCTCCTACAATGAGCAGTTCTTC. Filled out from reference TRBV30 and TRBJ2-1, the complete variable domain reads SQTIHQWPATLVQPVGSPLSLECTVEGTSNPNLYWYRQAAGRGLQLLFYSVGIGQISSEVPQNLSASRPQDRQFILSSKKLLLSDSGFYLCAWGGSSYNEQFFGPGTRLTVL.